These 17 T cell receptor beta chains share one sample of origin, sequenced in a study of OX40 agonist ivuxolimab in advanced cancers. Library generation was performed with the immunoSEQ multiplex PCR assay. Not all clones reach the TCRdb copy of this immuneACCESS table, which keeps in-frame sequences only. Checked studies attribute under half of the gap to unresolved V genes and leave the rest unexplained. The sample has about 15,000 clones on record, nearly 80% of them singletons. The ten largest clones capture under 40% of the sample. The sample was CD4+ or CD8+ T cells sorted from blood, taken in a trial of the OX40 agonist ivuxolimab. Receptors originate from an adult with an advanced solid tumor such as melanoma, head and neck, liver or kidney cancer.

This clone was seen more than once but under ten times. The rearrangement links TRBV5-8 to TRBJ1-6; a weak D match, TRBD1 (5 bases). CDR1 is SGHTS and CDR2 is YDEGEE in the germline V gene. V shed 3 bases and J shed 0 bases, with 10 bases lying between them. This CDR3 is built from 16 residues. The CDR3 sequence is CASSSGSSSYNSPLHF. In DNA, the CDR3 is TGTGCCAGCAGCTCAGGGTCGAGCTCCTATAATTCACCCCTCCACTTT.

The chain carries TRBV29-1 and TRBJ2-1; 8 bases are shared with TRBD2. CDR1 is SQVTM, CDR2 ANQGSEA, per germline. The CDR3 has 17 residues. The V gene end was trimmed by 1 base and the J gene end by 0 bases; junction bases not matched to a gene: 8. The CDR3 DNA reads TGCAGCGTTGAAGGTCTAGCGGGCCAGAGCTCCTACAATGAGCAGTTCTTC. Translated: CSVEGLAGQSSYNEQFF.

This clone has a single count. The chain recombines TRBV5-1 with TRBJ2-2; D possibly uses TRBD1 or TRBD2 (5 bases each). This CDR3 has 15 residues. The V gene's germline CDR1 is SGHRS and CDR2 YFSETQ. V lost 3 bases, J lost 4 bases, and 13 bases lay in between. Here the CDR3 DNA reads TGCGCCAGCAGCTCTCGTCTTGGGGGCACCGGGGAGCTGTTTTTT. Translating gives CASSSRLGGTGELFF.

The chain has TRBV14 and TRBJ1-1, with D perhaps matching TRBD1 (5 bases). Trimming pared 4 bases from V and 7 bases from J, leaving 16 bases between. CDR1 and CDR2 (germline): SGHDN, FVKESK. The CDR3 sequence is 14 residues long. In DNA form, the CDR3 reads TGTGCCAGCAGCCTTTTCCAGGGTTCTTTTGAAGCTTTCTTT. It encodes CASSLFQGSFEAFF.

This chain joins TRBV2 and TRBJ1-5; a weak D match, TRBD1 (5 bases). The CDR3 is 19 residues long. The germline V gene encodes CDR1 SNHLY and CDR2 FYNNEI. V was pared by 5 bases and J by 0 bases, with 23 bases between. Here the CDR3 reads CASSHSYEGHIYSNQPQHF. The CDR3 DNA reads TGTGCCAGCAGTCACAGTTACGAGGGGCATATTTATAGCAATCAGCCCCAGCATTTT.

The chain has TRBV7-8 and TRBJ2-7; 7 positions agree with TRBD2. This CDR3 spans 14 amino acids. V lost 6 bases and J lost 5; bases outside the gene matches: 10. CDR1 and CDR2 (germline): SGHVS, FQNEAQ. CDR3 loop: CASRSSIGLDEQYF. CDR3 DNA sequence: TGTGCCAGCAGATCCTCCATTGGACTAGACGAGCAGTACTTC.

The V and J genes are TRBV29-1 and TRBJ1-5; 7 bases are a match to TRBD1. V dropped 5 bases and J dropped 0; count of bases not matched to a gene: 4. Germline CDR1 and CDR2: SQVTM and ANQGSEA. The CDR3 spans 14 residues. CDR3 bases: TGCAGCGTTTCCGGGACAGATAGCAATCAGCCCCAGCATTTT. Its translation is CSVSGTDSNQPQHF.

The table lists this clone with a count of one. The chain carries TRBV7-6 and TRBJ2-1; D tentatively reads TRBD1 or TRBD2 (5 bases each). The germline V and J ends were trimmed by 6 bases and 8 bases, with 11 bases remaining between them. This CDR3 comprises 12 residues. CDR1 and CDR2 from the germline V gene are SGHVS and FNYEAQ. The CDR3 DNA reads as TGTGCCAGCAGTCTTGGGGACGATGAGCAGTTCTTC. Its translation is CASSLGDDEQFF.

By sample share, this clone is medium-sized. The chain combines TRBV2 with TRBJ2-2; tentatively, D is TRBD2 (6 bases). V lost 6 bases and J lost 5, with 16 bases in between. The CDR3 is 15 amino acids. Germline CDR1 and CDR2: SNHLY and FYNNEI. The CDR3 nucleotides are TGTGCCAGCAGGGACATCGGGACTTCGACCGGGGAGCTGTTTTTT. Its translation: CASRDIGTSTGELFF.

This clone was counted a single time. The chain couples TRBV4-3 to TRBJ1-1; D is uncertain. Germline CDR1 is LGHNA and CDR2 is YSLEER. V shed 1 base and J shed 7 bases, with 13 bases lying between them. The CDR3 length is 14 residues. The CDR3 loop is CASSQVEGILEAFF. The CDR3 DNA follows: TGCGCCAGCAGCCAAGTTGAGGGCATCCTTGAAGCTTTCTTT.

This sequence joins TRBV20-1 and TRBJ1-1; the D is unclear. Germline CDR1 and CDR2: DFQATT and SNEGSKA (reference sequence). The V end lost 7 bases, the J end lost 0 bases, and 6 bases lay between the germline ends. The CDR3 loop spans 11 amino acids. The DNA for the CDR3 is TGCAGTGTCCCGATGAACACTGAAGCTTTCTTT. This translates into CSVPMNTEAFF.

The CDR3: CASSLNSYEQYF. In DNA, the CDR3 is TGTGCCAGCAGCTTGAACAGCTACGAGCAGTACTTC. J is TRBJ2-7 and V is TRBV5-4; D not certain. The germline V gene has CDR1 SGHNT and CDR2 YYREEE (reference sequence). The CDR3 contains 12 residues. V was cut by 1 base and J by 3 bases, with 5 bases left in between. Combining the CDR3 with reference TRBV5-4 and TRBJ2-7 gives the whole variable domain ETGVTQSPTHLIKTRGQQVTLRCSSQSGHNTVSWYQQALGQGPQFIFQYYREEENGRGNFPPRFSGLQFPNYSSELNVNALELDDSALYLCASSLNSYEQYFGPGTRLTVT.

This chain connects TRBV25-1 to TRBJ2-7; TRBD1 matches at 9 bases. The J segment lost 6 bases and the V segment lost 7 bases, leaving 7 bases of the junction unmatched. Germline V gene lookup returns CDR1 MGHDK and CDR2 SYGVNS. The CDR3 contains 13 residues. The CDR3 nucleotides are TGTGCCAGCACAACCACAGGGGGCGGCGAGCAGTACTTC. Protein product: CASTTTGGGEQYF.

This clone appeared many times. This chain joins TRBV18 and TRBJ2-7; D is ambiguous. Per germline, CDR1 KGHSH and CDR2 LQKENI. The V and J ends lost 3 bases and 0 bases respectively, with 15 bases between them. There are 16 residues in the CDR3. The CDR3, as DNA: TGTGCCAGCTCACCTAAGGCGGAGACCGCCTCCTACGAGCAGTACTTC. Its translation is CASSPKAETASYEQYF.

This rearrangement joins TRBV7-9 to TRBJ2-1; D might be TRBD2 (6 bases). Germline CDR1 and CDR2: SEHNR and FQNEAQ (reference sequence). The length of the CDR3 is 15 residues. V lost 4 bases and J lost 1, with 11 bases in between. This CDR3 reads CASSSSGFSYNEQFF. In nucleotides, the CDR3 is TGTGCCAGCAGCTCCAGCGGGTTTTCCTACAATGAGCAGTTCTTC.

J is TRBJ1-1 and V is TRBV7-8; D not certain. Trimming shortened V by 5 bases and J by 8 bases, and 12 bases separated the two germline ends. The CDR3 loop spans 12 amino acids. Germline CDR1 SGHVS, CDR2 FQNEAQ. The CDR3 here is CASSLRPREAFF. In DNA, the CDR3 is TGTGCCAGCAGCCTCCGACCGCGAGAAGCTTTCTTT.

V gene TRBV28 combines with J gene TRBJ1-6; no reliable D call. Germline V gene sequence: CDR1 MDHEN, CDR2 SYDVKM. This CDR3 spans 14 amino acids. Trimming removed 7 bases at V and 0 bases at J, with 7 bases between. The CDR3 loop is CASKTSSYNSPLHF. As DNA, the CDR3 is TGTGCCAGCAAAACGAGCTCCTATAATTCACCCCTCCACTTT.